Sequencing of this TCR beta chain was carried out in a study of molecular identifiers for immune sequencing clone quantification. Study background: Four of five splits of RNA from about 20,000 or 100,000 naive CD8 cells were sequenced in replicates. Findings and limits, study-wide: Researchers reportedly could pick up spiked Jurkat TCR RNA from one cell mixed into over 900,000 naive cells.

There are many counts of this clonotype. Its antigen is currently unknown. TCRdb used MiXCR to reprocess the PCR reads, holding one entry per CDR3 protein. The sample shows approximately 670,000 distinct CDR3 sequences, 20% of them seen only once. The CDR3 is 16 amino acids. The germline CDR1 and CDR2 sequences are LGHNA and YSLEER. V dropped 0 bases and J dropped 4; count of bases not matched to a gene: 7. What was sequenced was naive CD8+ T cells from blood, with Jurkat cell RNA spiked in. Subset specified: FACS-sorted CD8+CD4-CCR7+CD45RA+ naive T cells. The chain combines TRBV4-3 with TRBJ1-2; TRBD1 matches 8 bases. This clonotype was sampled from a human donor in good health. Some libraries in this study had Jurkat cell RNA spiked in. The CDR3 bases are TGCGCCAGCAGCCAAGATGCGGCAGGGGGCGTCTATGGCTACACCTTC. Translating it yields CASSQDAAGGVYGYTF.